This entry lists 25 T cell receptor beta chains sequenced from one sample in a study of blood T cell repertoires in COVID-19. Method: immunoSEQ multiplex PCR; TCRdb's copy keeps in-frame clones and lacks some. The table includes around 130,000 clones, approximately 88% detected once. Sequenced sample: peripheral blood. All receptors derive from a woman of 80 years or more with acute or convalescent COVID-19.

The rearrangement joins TRBV27 to TRBJ2-1; 9 bases map to TRBD1. V lost 9 bases to trimming and J lost 0 bases; unmatched junction nucleotides: 3. This CDR3 contains 14 residues. Germline V CDR1 and CDR2: MNHEY, SMNVEV (reference sequence). CDR3 protein: CARAGQGSYNEQFF. The DNA for the CDR3 is TGTGCCAGGGCGGGACAGGGCTCCTACAATGAGCAGTTCTTC.

V and J are TRBV6-2 or TRBV6-3 and TRBJ1-4, with 10 bases lining up with TRBD1. This CDR3 contains 17 residues. V gave up 6 bases and J gave up 2 bases; unmatched junction bases: 9. Germline assignment: CDR1 MNHEY and CDR2 SVGEGT. CDR3 DNA sequence: TGTGCCAGCAGCCGGGACAGGGGACGAAGGACTAATGAAAAACTGTTTTTT. This codes for CASSRDRGRRTNEKLFF.

The chain couples TRBV7-2 to TRBJ2-5, with TRBD2 identical over 11 bases. Germline V gene data show CDR1 as SGHTA and CDR2 as FQGNSA. V lost 5 bases to trimming and J lost 2 bases; unmatched junction nucleotides: 4. This CDR3 region has 15 residues. CDR3 in amino acids: CASSLTSGRQETQYF. CDR3 nucleotides: TGTGCCAGCAGCCTTACTAGCGGGAGACAAGAGACCCAGTACTTC.

The CDR3 DNA sequence: TGTGCCAGCAGCTCACTAGGACAGGGGGTCGGGGAGCTGTTTTTT. Amino acid sequence: CASSSLGQGVGELFF. The chain couples TRBV7-6 to TRBJ2-2; 10 bases are a match to TRBD1. This CDR3 contains 15 residues. J lost 7 bases, V lost 4 bases, and 6 bases had no gene match. Germline V lookup: CDR1 SGHVS, CDR2 FNYEAQ.

The rearrangement links TRBV20-1 to TRBJ2-7; 8 nucleotides match TRBD2. CDR3 size: 15 residues. V shed 3 bases, J shed 6 bases, and the junction held 13 bases outside the gene matches. CDR1 is DFQATT and CDR2 is SNEGSKA in the germline V gene (reference sequence). This CDR3 reads CSASPSGLVRGEQYF. CDR3 nucleotides: TGCAGTGCTAGTCCTAGCGGGTTAGTTAGGGGCGAGCAGTACTTC.

This clone showed up just once. The chain uses TRBV28 and TRBJ1-4; 8 bases align to TRBD1. Germline-derived CDR1 and CDR2 are MDHEN and SYDVKM. J gave up 4 bases and V 2 bases, and 3 bases lay outside the gene matches. CDR3 length equals 15 residues. CDR3 sequence (DNA): TGTGCCAGCAGTTTACCTACAGGGGGTAATGAAAAACTGTTTTTT. Protein product: CASSLPTGGNEKLFF.

This clone has just one count. The rearrangement joins TRBV18 to TRBJ2-7; 8 positions agree with TRBD1. The germline V gene encodes CDR1 KGHSH and CDR2 LQKENI. The CDR3 is made up of 15 amino acids. V lost 5 bases, J lost 5 bases, and 11 bases stayed unmatched. CDR3 sequence: CASSKADWTGNEQYF. DNA of the CDR3: TGTGCCAGCTCAAAAGCCGACTGGACAGGGAACGAGCAGTACTTC.

This chain uses TRBV20-1 with TRBJ2-7, with a possible D match to TRBD1 (6 bases). The CDR3 extends over 10 amino acids. Germline lookup yields CDR1 DFQATT and CDR2 SNEGSKA (reference sequence). The V and J ends lost 4 bases and 6 bases respectively, with 7 bases between them. The CDR3 is CSAMGAEQYF. The CDR3, as DNA: TGCAGTGCTATGGGGGCCGAGCAGTACTTC.

The count of this clone is one. The chain is built from TRBV9 and TRBJ1-4; 10 nucleotides match TRBD1. Germline V gives CDR1 SGDLS, CDR2 YYNGEE. The trim removed 4 bases at V and 4 bases at J, leaving 4 bases unmatched. The CDR3 extends over 15 amino acids. The CDR3 protein is CASSPRDRGNEKLFF. The CDR3 region has the DNA TGTGCCAGCAGCCCACGGGACAGGGGTAATGAAAAACTGTTTTTT.

This clone was detected ten times or more. The gene calls are TRBV19 and TRBJ2-5; D not resolved. The CDR3 length is 12 residues. The germline V gene encodes CDR1 LNHDA and CDR2 SQIVND (reference sequence). Trimming cost V 5 bases and J 5 bases, with 9 bases left between them. CDR3 sequence (DNA): TGTGCCAGTAGTTCTCGAGTGGAGACCCAGTACTTC. Its protein is CASSSRVETQYF.

This clone has more than one count but fewer than ten. The CDR3 here is CSVSVTPGQITNTGELFF. The CDR3 DNA is TGCAGCGTTTCGGTCACTCCGGGACAGATCACGAACACCGGGGAGCTGTTTTTT. The chain is built from TRBV29-1 and TRBJ2-2; 7 positions match TRBD1. The ends lost 5 bases at V and 0 bases at J; junction bases unmatched: 15. Germline assignment: CDR1 SQVTM and CDR2 ANQGSEA. The CDR3 has 18 residues.

This chain connects TRBV15 to TRBJ1-1, with TRBD1 matching over 7 bases. Per the germline V gene, CDR1 is LNHNV and CDR2 is YYDKDF (reference sequence). J lost 7 bases, V lost 0 bases, and 11 bases had no gene match. The CDR3 is 16 residues long. The CDR3 loop is CATSRDSYGTGVEAFF. CDR3 in DNA: TGTGCCACCAGCAGAGATTCCTATGGCACAGGGGTTGAAGCTTTCTTT.

This clone was counted once. The genes are TRBV7-9 and TRBJ1-5, with D perhaps TRBD1 (5 bases). CDR3 length equals 13 residues. V was trimmed by 7 bases and J by 5 bases, leaving 12 bases between them. CDR1 is SEHNR and CDR2 is FQNEAQ in the germline V gene (reference sequence). The CDR3 here is CASTLGGHQPQHF. DNA for the CDR3: TGTGCCAGCACCCTGGGGGGTCATCAGCCCCAGCATTTT. Full variable domain (remainder filled in from reference TRBV7-9 and TRBJ1-5): DTGVSQNPRHKITKRGQNVTFRCDPISEHNRLYWYRQTLGQGPEFLTYFQNEAQLEKSRLLSDRFSAERPKGSFSTLEIQRTEQGDSAMYLCASTLGGHQPQHFGDGTRLSIL.

This clone has more than one count but fewer than ten. The chain combines TRBV11-2 with TRBJ1-2; TRBD1 matches 9 bases. J was trimmed by 5 bases and V by 4 bases; bases with no gene match: 8. The germline V gene encodes CDR1 SGHAT and CDR2 FQNNGV. The CDR3 is made up of 15 amino acids. CDR3 coding DNA: TGTGCCAGCAGCTGGCGAACCGGGACAGGGTATGGCTACACCTTC. Protein sequence: CASSWRTGTGYGYTF.

This clone was picked up one time. The chain employs TRBV9 and TRBJ2-3; 11 nucleotides align to TRBD2. The germline V gene encodes CDR1 SGDLS and CDR2 YYNGEE. CDR3 length: 19 residues. The V segment lost 0 bases and the J segment 0 bases; nucleotides outside the gene matches: 9. CDR3 region: CASSVGASGRTESTDTQYF. In nucleotides, the CDR3 is TGTGCCAGCAGCGTAGGGGCTAGCGGGAGGACAGAAAGCACAGATACGCAGTATTTT. Using reference TRBV9 and TRBJ2-3 for the parts outside the CDR3, the full variable domain is DSGVTQTPKHLITATGQRVTLRCSPRSGDLSVYWYQQSLDQGLQFLIQYYNGEERAKGNILERFSAQQFPDLHSELNLSSLELGDSALYFCASSVGASGRTESTDTQYFGPGTRLTVL.

This clone was counted a single time. This chain uses TRBV5-1 with TRBJ1-1, with D possibly matching TRBD1 (6 bases). The CDR3 consists of 15 residues. CDR1 and CDR2 (germline): SGHRS, YFSETQ. V lost 5 bases, J lost 1 base, and 15 bases lay in between. This chain's CDR3 is CASRLTGISNTEAFF. CDR3 DNA sequence: TGCGCCAGCAGACTCACAGGGATCTCGAACACTGAAGCTTTCTTT.

In its sample, this clone was seen a few times. V gene TRBV6-1 combines with J gene TRBJ1-1; TRBD1 is a possible D gene (6 bases). V was clipped by 1 base and J by 7 bases, with 10 bases between them. The germline V gene encodes CDR1 MNHNS and CDR2 SASEGT. The CDR3 has 13 amino acids. The CDR3 DNA sequence: TGTGCCAGCAGTGAAGAGACAGGCTATGAAGCTTTCTTT. Protein product: CASSEETGYEAFF.

This chain links TRBV12-5 with TRBJ1-6; no reliable D call. The V end lost 1 base, the J end lost 6 bases, and 7 bases lay between the germline ends. The CDR3 length is 14 residues. The germline V gene has CDR1 LGHNT and CDR2 FRNRAP. The CDR3 nucleotides read TGTGCTAGTGGTTTGGAGCCCGGTAATTCACCCCTCCACTTT. Protein: CASGLEPGNSPLHF.

The chain links TRBV19 to TRBJ1-1; D unresolved. Germline lookup yields CDR1 LNHDA and CDR2 SQIVND (reference sequence). Trimming shortened V by 6 bases and J by 1 base, and 12 bases separated the two germline ends. The length of the CDR3 is 14 residues. This CDR3 reads CASSRFSRNTEAFF. The CDR3, as DNA: TGTGCCAGTAGCCGGTTCTCCCGGAACACTGAAGCTTTCTTT.

This clone was counted only a few times. V and J are TRBV19 and TRBJ1-4; a weak D match, TRBD1 (5 bases). The V gene's germline CDR1 is LNHDA and CDR2 SQIVND (reference sequence). This CDR3 is built from 15 residues. The V end was cut by 7 bases, the J end by 5 bases, with 17 bases between. CDR3 sequence: CASTTLGTGNEKLFF. CDR3 nucleotides: TGTGCCAGTACCACCCTGGGGACTGGAAATGAAAAACTGTTTTTT.

The J gene is TRBJ1-2, the V gene TRBV5-4, with D possibly matching TRBD1 (5 bases). Germline-derived CDR1 and CDR2 are SGHNT and YYREEE (reference sequence). This CDR3 is built from 13 residues. Trimming took 5 bases from V and 6 from J, leaving 14 bases between them. The CDR3 bases are TGTGCCAGCAGACCGGGGGGGTGGGATGGCTACACCTTC. It yields the protein CASRPGGWDGYTF. The full variable domain, completed using reference TRBV5-4 and TRBJ1-2, is ETGVTQSPTHLIKTRGQQVTLRCSSQSGHNTVSWYQQALGQGPQFIFQYYREEENGRGNFPPRFSGLQFPNYSSELNVNALELDDSALYLCASRPGGWDGYTFGSGTRLTVV.

This sequence joins TRBV7-9 and TRBJ1-2; D perhaps matches TRBD1 (6 bases). V lost 5 bases, J lost 8 bases, and 18 bases lay in between. This CDR3 region has 14 residues. The germline V gene encodes CDR1 SEHNR and CDR2 FQNEAQ (reference sequence). CDR3 in amino acids: CASSPSGGQGGYTF. CDR3 nucleotides: TGTGCCAGCAGCCCTTCCGGGGGGCAGGGCGGCTACACCTTC.

The chain is built from TRBV5-4 and TRBJ2-2, with 7 nucleotides matching TRBD2. Germline V gene sequence: CDR1 SGHNT, CDR2 YYREEE (reference sequence). Trimming cost V 4 bases and J 0 bases; bases outside gene matches: 3. This CDR3 has 15 residues. CDR3 nucleotides: TGTGCCAGCAGCAAAAGCGGGGCGAACACCGGGGAGCTGTTTTTT. Its protein product is CASSKSGANTGELFF.

This chain links TRBV19 with TRBJ1-2; TRBD1 matches 8 bases. The V gene's germline CDR1 is LNHDA and CDR2 SQIVND (reference sequence). The CDR3 extends over 15 amino acids. With V trimmed by 6 bases and J by 5 bases, 11 bases remained unmatched. CDR3 in amino acids: CASSLDRVVVYGYTF. DNA of the CDR3: TGTGCCAGTAGCCTGGACAGGGTGGTTGTTTATGGCTACACCTTC.

Here the CDR3 reads CASSRSSGSSEQFF. As DNA, the CDR3 is TGTGCCAGCAGCCGTTCTAGCGGGAGCAGTGAGCAGTTCTTC. The chain couples TRBV7-2 to TRBJ2-1, with TRBD2 matching over 10 bases. The CDR3 has 14 residues. V dropped 5 bases and J dropped 9; count of bases not matched to a gene: 7. The germline V gene has CDR1 SGHTA and CDR2 FQGNSA.